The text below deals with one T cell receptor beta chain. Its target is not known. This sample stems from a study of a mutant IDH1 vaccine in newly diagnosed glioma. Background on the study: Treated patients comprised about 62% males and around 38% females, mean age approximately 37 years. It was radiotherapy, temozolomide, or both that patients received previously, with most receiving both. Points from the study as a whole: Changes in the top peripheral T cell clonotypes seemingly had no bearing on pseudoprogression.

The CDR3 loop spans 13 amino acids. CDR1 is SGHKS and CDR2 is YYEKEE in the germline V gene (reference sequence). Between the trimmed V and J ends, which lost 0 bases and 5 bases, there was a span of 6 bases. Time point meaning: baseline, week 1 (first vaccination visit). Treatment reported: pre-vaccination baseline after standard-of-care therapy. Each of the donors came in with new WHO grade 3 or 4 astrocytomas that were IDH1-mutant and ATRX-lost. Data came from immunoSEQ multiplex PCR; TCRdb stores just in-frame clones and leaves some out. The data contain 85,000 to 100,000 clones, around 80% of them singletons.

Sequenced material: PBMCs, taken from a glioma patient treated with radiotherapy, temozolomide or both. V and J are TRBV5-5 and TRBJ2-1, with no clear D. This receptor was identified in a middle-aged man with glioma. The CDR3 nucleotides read TGTGCCAGCAGCTTGGGGGCGGACAATGAGCAGTTCTTC. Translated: CASSLGADNEQFF.